This entry lists 5 T cell receptor beta chains sequenced from one sample in a study of CD8 T cells in Susac syndrome. After extraction with the RNeasy kit, roughly 0.5 to 1 ug of the RNA was reverse transcribed using random hexamers. One entry per CDR3 protein results from TCRdb running MiXCR on the immunoSEQ multiplex PCR reads. Of about 300,000 distinct CDR3 sequences detected, just over 90% appear once; the ten largest clones hold about 0.063%. The source material was CD4+ T cells from PBMCs. The receptor set was obtained from a human donor with multiple sclerosis.

This chain uses TRBV2 with TRBJ1-2; D possibly corresponds to TRBD1 (6 bases). V gave up 7 bases and J gave up 4 bases, with 16 bases separating them. The germline V gene has CDR1 SNHLY and CDR2 FYNNEI. The CDR3 sequence is 14 residues long. CDR3 in DNA: TGTGCCAGCAACCATAACAGGGATCCCTATGGCTACACCTTC. Its protein is CASNHNRDPYGYTF.

The J gene is TRBJ2-7, the V gene TRBV7-3; maybe TRBD2 (6 bases). The germline gives CDR1 SGHTA, CDR2 FQGTGA. V gave up 5 bases and J gave up 5 bases, with 13 bases separating them. The CDR3 has 13 residues. The CDR3 reads CASSLGWRDEQYF. DNA for the CDR3: TGTGCCAGCAGCCTTGGATGGAGGGACGAGCAGTACTTC. The whole variable domain, filled in from reference TRBV7-3 and TRBJ2-7, reads GAGVSQTPSNKVTEKGKYVELRCDPISGHTALYWYRQSLGQGPEFLIYFQGTGAADDSGLPNDRFFAVRPEGSVSTLKIQRTERGDSAVYLCASSLGWRDEQYFGPGTRLTVT.

Only a few counts were recorded for this clonotype. The V call is TRBV5-5, the J call TRBJ2-5; D ambiguous. Per the germline V gene, CDR1 is SGHKS and CDR2 is YYEKEE (reference sequence). This CDR3 is built from 15 residues. Between the trimmed V and J ends, which lost 4 bases and 4 bases, there was a span of 17 bases. The CDR3 here is CASSQQWTRRETQYF. The CDR3 nucleotides are TGTGCCAGCAGCCAACAATGGACCAGGCGAGAGACCCAGTACTTC.

The J gene is TRBJ2-7, the V gene TRBV7-9; D possibly corresponds to TRBD2 (5 bases). The CDR3 runs to 13 residues. Germline assignment: CDR1 SEHNR and CDR2 FQNEAQ (reference sequence). The V gene lost 6 bases and the J gene lost 4 bases, with 13 bases spanning the gap. This CDR3 reads CASSPWEWYEQYF. The CDR3 DNA follows: TGTGCCAGCAGTCCCTGGGAGTGGTACGAGCAGTACTTC.

The chain employs TRBV7-3 and TRBJ1-1, with D hard to call. V was cut by 4 bases and J by 5 bases, with 11 bases left in between. From germline, CDR1 is SGHTA and CDR2 FQGTGA. CDR3 size: 13 residues. The CDR3: CASSSDGRTEAFF. The CDR3 DNA sequence: TGTGCCAGCAGCTCCGACGGGCGAACTGAAGCTTTCTTT.